Listed here are 32 T cell receptor beta chains from one sample, sequenced in a study of identical twins. TCRdb called the 5' RACE reads again in MiXCR, with one record for every CDR3 protein. The sample has some 500,000 distinct CDR3 sequences, 7.5% to 10% seen once. These same records also appear under a second study, on yellow fever vaccine responses in identical twins.

Sequencing input: PBMCs. These receptors came from a woman aged 18-35 years in good health.

The V call is TRBV7-3, the J call TRBJ1-1, with 7 bases aligning to TRBD1. CDR3 length equals 15 residues. V lost 5 bases, J lost 1 base, and 7 bases stayed unmatched. Germline V gene data show CDR1 as SGHTA and CDR2 as FQGTGA. CDR3 in DNA: TGTGCCAGCAGCCCATCCGGGACAGCGAACACTGAAGCTTTCTTT. The encoded protein is CASSPSGTANTEAFF.

This clonotype was counted a few times. V usage is TRBV3-1 and J usage is TRBJ2-3; D gene ambiguous. This CDR3 is built from 18 residues. V lost 1 base to trimming and J lost 2 bases, with 19 bases between them. The V gene's germline CDR1 is LGHDT and CDR2 YNNKEL (reference sequence). The CDR3 loop is CASSQGIRKGGPTDTQYF. The CDR3 nucleotides are TGTGCCAGCAGCCAAGGGATAAGGAAGGGCGGACCCACAGATACGCAGTATTTT.

At least ten counts were recorded for this clonotype. V gene TRBV29-1 combines with J gene TRBJ1-1, with D perhaps matching TRBD1 (5 bases). This CDR3 is 15 amino acids long. V dropped 3 bases and J dropped 1 base, with 15 bases sitting between them. Looked up from germline, CDR1 is SQVTM and CDR2 is ANQGSEA. CDR3: CSVDRVGSKNTEAFF. The DNA for the CDR3 is TGCAGCGTTGACAGGGTCGGGTCTAAGAACACTGAAGCTTTCTTT.

CDR3 amino acids: CASSQDREIIEAFF. The CDR3 DNA reads as TGCGCCAGCAGCCAAGATCGGGAGATCATTGAAGCTTTCTTT. The chain links TRBV4-1 to TRBJ1-1; no clear D gene. V lost 0 bases to trimming and J lost 7 bases, with 12 bases between them. This CDR3 contains 14 residues. CDR1 and CDR2 (germline): MGHRA, YSYEKL.

This clonotype has at least ten counts. The chain uses TRBV20-1 and TRBJ2-3; D not certain. The CDR3 has 14 amino acids. From germline, CDR1 is DFQATT and CDR2 SNEGSKA (reference sequence). V lost 3 bases to trimming and J lost 0 bases, with 10 bases between them. CDR3: CSARELRSTDTQYF. The CDR3 DNA reads TGCAGTGCTAGGGAACTGAGAAGCACAGATACGCAGTATTTT.

This clonotype was observed at least ten times. CDR3 in amino acids: CASRPDPTEDGPNQPQHF. The CDR3, as DNA: TGTGCCAGCAGACCAGACCCAACCGAAGACGGACCCAATCAGCCCCAGCATTTT. This sequence joins TRBV11-1 and TRBJ1-5; D uncertain. Trimming shortened V by 6 bases and J by 3 bases, and 24 bases separated the two germline ends. Germline V gives CDR1 SGHAT, CDR2 FQDESV (reference sequence). CDR3 size: 18 residues.

This clonotype was counted at least ten times. This sequence joins TRBV5-5 and TRBJ2-1; TRBD2 might be the D (6 bases). V was trimmed by 0 bases and J by 3 bases, leaving 16 bases between them. Looked up from germline, CDR1 is SGHKS and CDR2 is YYEKEE (reference sequence). This CDR3 region has 17 residues. CDR3 sequence (DNA): TGTGCCAGCAGCTTGGAACTAGCACTGGGAGTCTACAATGAGCAGTTCTTC. This sequence encodes CASSLELALGVYNEQFF.

In its sample, this clonotype was seen a few times. The V and J genes are TRBV6-1 and TRBJ2-7, with D perhaps matching TRBD2 (5 bases). This CDR3 region has 14 residues. Germline V gene data show CDR1 as MNHNS and CDR2 as SASEGT. V was pared by 0 bases and J by 3 bases, with 9 bases between. The CDR3 loop reads CASSEAPGIYEQYF. DNA for the CDR3: TGTGCCAGCAGTGAAGCACCCGGGATCTACGAGCAGTACTTC.

This clonotype appeared many times. This rearrangement joins TRBV28 to TRBJ2-7; D could derive from TRBD1 or TRBD2 (5 bases each). Germline CDR1 and CDR2: MDHEN and SYDVKM. This CDR3 spans 15 amino acids. The V gene lost 5 bases and the J gene lost 5 bases, with 19 bases spanning the gap. CDR3 protein: CASSQGQFLEDEQYF. The DNA of the CDR3 is TGTGCCAGCAGTCAGGGCCAGTTCCTGGAGGACGAGCAGTACTTC.

This chain connects TRBV7-9 to TRBJ1-2; D not resolved. Per the germline V gene, CDR1 is SEHNR and CDR2 is FQNEAQ (reference sequence). The CDR3 has 16 residues. Trimming stripped 0 bases from V and 8 bases from J, with 19 bases between. This chain's CDR3 is CASSLAGGQSVGGYTF. The CDR3 coding sequence is TGTGCCAGCAGCTTAGCGGGCGGTCAGAGCGTTGGAGGCTACACCTTC.

The genes are TRBV9 and TRBJ1-2; no clear D. Germline loops: CDR1 SGDLS, CDR2 YYNGEE. The V end lost 0 bases, the J end lost 0 bases, and 9 bases lay between the germline ends. The CDR3 contains 15 residues. CDR3 protein: CASSVGPIPNYGYTF. The CDR3 bases are TGTGCCAGCAGCGTAGGACCGATTCCTAACTATGGCTACACCTTC. Complete variable domain (other parts from reference TRBV9 and TRBJ1-2): DSGVTQTPKHLITATGQRVTLRCSPRSGDLSVYWYQQSLDQGLQFLIQYYNGEERAKGNILERFSAQQFPDLHSELNLSSLELGDSALYFCASSVGPIPNYGYTFGSGTRLTVV.

The rearrangement uses TRBV5-6 and TRBJ2-2; D is ambiguous. This CDR3 spans 16 amino acids. Germline V lookup: CDR1 SGHDT, CDR2 YYEEEE. Trimming removed 4 bases at V and 6 bases at J, with 19 bases between. CDR3: CASSGRSGRIPGELFF. Here the CDR3 DNA reads TGTGCCAGCAGCGGCAGATCAGGAAGAATTCCCGGGGAGCTGTTTTTT.

The chain has TRBV10-2 and TRBJ2-7; tentative D call: TRBD2 (6 bases). CDR1 is WSHSY and CDR2 is SAAADI in the germline V gene. This CDR3 is built from 15 residues. V was cut by 2 bases and J by 2 bases, with 13 bases left in between. CDR3: CASSEGGDPTYEQYF. In nucleotides, the CDR3 is TGCGCCAGCAGTGAGGGAGGGGACCCGACCTACGAGCAGTACTTC.

This clonotype was observed a handful of times. The chain uses TRBV29-1 and TRBJ2-1; the D gene is possibly TRBD2 (6 bases). There are 14 residues in the CDR3. V was trimmed by 5 bases and J by 6 bases, leaving 17 bases between them. The V gene's germline CDR1 is SQVTM and CDR2 ANQGSEA. CDR3 sequence: CSVIKLAWSNEQFF. The CDR3 nucleotides are TGCAGCGTTATTAAGCTAGCGTGGTCCAATGAGCAGTTCTTC.

This clonotype was counted between two and nine times. The V and J genes are TRBV7-9 and TRBJ1-4; unclear D gene. The CDR3 contains 13 residues. The germline V and J ends were trimmed by 1 base and 4 bases, with 4 bases remaining between them. Germline V lookup: CDR1 SEHNR, CDR2 FQNEAQ (reference sequence). In DNA form, the CDR3 reads TGTGCCAGCAGCTTAGGTCTTAATGAAAAACTGTTTTTT. Protein product: CASSLGLNEKLFF. Together with reference TRBV7-9 and TRBJ1-4, the CDR3 gives the full variable domain: DTGVSQNPRHKITKRGQNVTFRCDPISEHNRLYWYRQTLGQGPEFLTYFQNEAQLEKSRLLSDRFSAERPKGSFSTLEIQRTEQGDSAMYLCASSLGLNEKLFFGSGTQLSVL.

V gene TRBV18 combines with J gene TRBJ2-7; TRBD2 matches at 9 bases. CDR3 length: 17 amino acids. V dropped 1 base and J dropped 3; count of bases not matched to a gene: 10. The germline CDR1 and CDR2 sequences are KGHSH and LQKENI. CDR3 nucleotides: TGTGCCAGCTCACCACTCTCCCGGCGGGAGGGTAACTACGAGCAGTACTTC. Amino acid sequence: CASSPLSRREGNYEQYF.

This clonotype was seen ten or more times. V gene TRBV7-2 combines with J gene TRBJ2-3; 7 bases match TRBD2. Per the germline V gene, CDR1 is SGHTA and CDR2 is FQGNSA. The CDR3 runs to 14 residues. With V trimmed by 7 bases and J by 6 bases, 10 bases remained unmatched. CDR3 nucleotide sequence: TGTGCCAGCACCCTTACACGGCGGGAGGATACGCAGTATTTT. Its protein product is CASTLTRREDTQYF.

The V call is TRBV3-1, the J call TRBJ2-3; TRBD2 matches 11 bases. With 3 bases clipped from V and 1 base from J, the junction kept 6 bases outside the gene matches. Germline lookup yields CDR1 LGHDT and CDR2 YNNKEL (reference sequence). There are 17 residues in the CDR3. CDR3 loop: CASSQTTSGIRTDTQYF. The CDR3 region has the DNA TGTGCCAGCAGCCAGACGACTAGCGGGATACGCACAGATACGCAGTATTTT.

The sample holds a few counts of this clonotype. The chain links TRBV7-9 to TRBJ2-1; 9 bases fit TRBD1. V lost 2 bases, J lost 7 bases, and 12 bases stayed unmatched. Looked up from germline, CDR1 is SEHNR and CDR2 is FQNEAQ (reference sequence). This CDR3 contains 17 residues. CDR3 sequence (DNA): TGTGCCAGCAGCTTAACATCCTCCGGACAGGGGTGGAATGAGCAGTTCTTC. Translation: CASSLTSSGQGWNEQFF. Using reference TRBV7-9 and TRBJ2-1 for the parts outside the CDR3, the full variable domain is DTGVSQNPRHKITKRGQNVTFRCDPISEHNRLYWYRQTLGQGPEFLTYFQNEAQLEKSRLLSDRFSAERPKGSFSTLEIQRTEQGDSAMYLCASSLTSSGQGWNEQFFGPGTRLTVL.

There are many counts of this clonotype. This chain uses TRBV4-1 with TRBJ2-7; no reliable D call. Germline lookup yields CDR1 MGHRA and CDR2 YSYEKL. V was shortened by 1 base and J by 3 bases, with 13 bases between the two germline ends. The CDR3 consists of 15 residues. CDR3 sequence: CASSQVGITVYEQYF. DNA for the CDR3: TGCGCCAGCAGCCAAGTAGGGATTACGGTCTACGAGCAGTACTTC.

There are a few counts of this clonotype. The rearrangement links TRBV9 to TRBJ2-1; 8 nucleotides line up with TRBD2. CDR3 length: 15 residues. V was pared by 1 base and J by 8 bases, with 8 bases of the junction left unmatched. Looked up from germline, CDR1 is SGDLS and CDR2 is YYNGEE. This CDR3 reads CASSVTTSGGDEQFF. The CDR3 DNA reads as TGTGCCAGCAGCGTAACTACTAGCGGTGGGGATGAGCAGTTCTTC.

This chain links TRBV7-2 with TRBJ2-2, with D possibly matching TRBD1 (5 bases). Germline V gene lookup returns CDR1 SGHTA and CDR2 FQGNSA. Trimming removed 4 bases at V and 6 bases at J, with 15 bases between. This CDR3 contains 15 residues. The DNA for the CDR3 is TGTGCCAGCAGCTATAAGGGGCGCGACCCCGGGGAGCTGTTTTTT. This encodes CASSYKGRDPGELFF.

The genes are TRBV7-2 and TRBJ2-3, with TRBD1 identical over 10 bases. Germline CDR1 SGHTA, CDR2 FQGNSA. The ends lost 3 bases at V and 4 bases at J; junction bases unmatched: 7. There are 16 residues in the CDR3. CDR3 residues: CASSFDRGLRADTQYF. CDR3 sequence (DNA): TGTGCCAGCAGCTTTGACAGGGGGCTTAGGGCAGATACGCAGTATTTT.

This clonotype has just a few counts. This chain connects TRBV4-1 to TRBJ2-5; 9 bases line up with TRBD2. The V gene end was trimmed by 0 bases and the J gene end by 4 bases; junction bases not matched to a gene: 12. The CDR3 is made up of 18 amino acids. In germline, CDR1 is MGHRA, CDR2 YSYEKL. The CDR3, as DNA: TGCGCCAGCAGCCAAGATTTAGGGCCTAGCGGGGAGGGAGAGACCCAGTACTTC. It encodes CASSQDLGPSGEGETQYF.

The V and J genes are TRBV11-2 and TRBJ2-6; possibly TRBD1 for D (5 bases). Germline CDR1 and CDR2: SGHAT and FQNNGV. V lost 2 bases to trimming and J lost 4 bases, with 12 bases between them. The CDR3 is made up of 16 amino acids. The CDR3 DNA reads as TGTGCCAGCAGCTTAAGCCAGGGTGTAGGGGCCAACGTCCTGACTTTC. This sequence encodes CASSLSQGVGANVLTF.

This chain links TRBV20-1 with TRBJ2-1; D is ambiguous. The CDR3 contains 13 residues. CDR1 and CDR2 from the germline V gene are DFQATT and SNEGSKA (reference sequence). The ends were cut back, 6 bases at V and 6 bases at J, with 15 bases in the middle. The CDR3 DNA follows: TGCAGTGCCCCAGCCTCCGCCGGCAATGAGCAGTTCTTC. This gives the protein CSAPASAGNEQFF.

The rearrangement joins TRBV20-1 to TRBJ2-7, with D perhaps matching TRBD1 (6 bases). The CDR3 loop spans 13 amino acids. CDR1 is DFQATT, CDR2 SNEGSKA, per germline (reference sequence). The V end was cut by 6 bases, the J end by 3 bases, with 15 bases between. The CDR3 loop reads CSARDILYYEQYF. The CDR3 coding sequence is TGCAGTGCCCGGGACATACTATACTACGAGCAGTACTTC.

The chain is built from TRBV11-2 and TRBJ2-1; 9 bases are shared with TRBD2. The CDR3 runs 15 residues. V gave up 4 bases and J gave up 9 bases; unmatched junction bases: 10. CDR1 and CDR2 from the germline V gene are SGHAT and FQNNGV. DNA for the CDR3: TGTGCCAGCAGCTCCATAGCGGGAGATGTGGTTGAGCAGTTCTTC. This translates into CASSSIAGDVVEQFF.

The chain has TRBV24-1 and TRBJ2-3, with D tentatively TRBD1 or TRBD2 (5 bases each). The germline V gene has CDR1 KGHDR and CDR2 SFDVKD. The germline V and J ends were trimmed by 9 bases and 2 bases, with 11 bases remaining between them. The CDR3 extends over 13 amino acids. CDR3 sequence: CATGGPITDTQYF. The CDR3 coding sequence is TGTGCCACCGGGGGACCCATCACAGATACGCAGTATTTT.

This clonotype was recorded many times. The rearrangement uses TRBV7-9 and TRBJ2-3; 10 bases map to TRBD1. This CDR3 has 13 residues. Trimming took 7 bases from V and 5 from J; bases not matched to a gene: 3. CDR1 and CDR2 (germline): SEHNR, FQNEAQ (reference sequence). The chain's CDR3 is CASTDRGQDTQYF. CDR3 in DNA: TGTGCCAGCACCGACAGGGGGCAAGATACGCAGTATTTT.

In this sample, this clonotype turned up a few times. The chain joins TRBV11-2 to TRBJ2-1; TRBD2 aligns across 10 bases. There are 17 residues in the CDR3. Germline V gene sequence: CDR1 SGHAT, CDR2 FQNNGV. Unmatched junction bases numbered 13, after V lost 6 bases and J lost 5 bases. The CDR3 sequence is CASRKISGGSLHNEQFF. The CDR3 bases are TGTGCCAGCAGGAAAATTAGCGGGGGGTCGCTCCACAATGAGCAGTTCTTC.

Only a few counts were recorded for this clonotype. This chain joins TRBV27 and TRBJ2-1, with D possibly TRBD1 on 6 matching bases. Trimming left V 0 bases short and J 12 bases short, with 15 bases between. The CDR3 length is 14 residues. Germline CDR1 MNHEY, CDR2 SMNVEV (reference sequence). The CDR3 coding sequence is TGTGCCAGCAGTTTATCGGGGGCCTTTAAGGGGCAGTTCTTC. Protein sequence: CASSLSGAFKGQFF.